This T cell receptor beta chain was documented in a study of a mutant IDH1 vaccine in newly diagnosed glioma. About the research overall: Patients were started on vaccination 4-6 weeks after radiotherapy alone, or with temozolomide cycles. Patients had received radiotherapy, temozolomide, or both previously, most receiving both.

About this clone itself: Its antigen is undetermined.

Sequencing used immunoSEQ multiplex PCR; TCRdb keeps in-frame clones, though not all of them. The data contain 73,000 or so clones, 80% to 85% of them singletons. V was pared by 6 bases and J by 6 bases, with 1 base of the junction left unmatched. The CDR3 has 11 amino acids. Per the germline V gene, CDR1 is LNHDA and CDR2 is SQIVND (reference sequence). Stated time point: week 35, safety follow-up. Vaccination comprised doses that each held 300 ug of mutant IDH1 20-mer peptide, plus topical imiquimod. Across weeks 1, 3, 5, 7, 11, 15, 19 and 23, patients received a vaccination each time, eight in all.

Sequencing was performed on PBMCs, taken from a glioma patient whose treatment included an IDH1 peptide vaccine. This TCR derives from a man younger than 30 with glioma. V is TRBV19 and J is TRBJ2-7, with 8 bases fitting TRBD1. The CDR3 coding sequence is TGTGCCAGTAGGGACAGGGTCGAGCAGTACTTC. Residues: CASRDRVEQYF.